The 22 T cell receptor beta chains presented below share a single source sample, sequenced in a study of blood T cell repertoires in COVID-19. The data were produced by immunoSEQ multiplex PCR, yet TCRdb's version contains in-frame clones alone and is incomplete. This sample has about 310,000 clones, with about nine tenths found just once. Sequenced sample: PBMCs or T cells enriched from blood (not recorded which). The receptors were gathered from a man aged 55 to 70 who had recovered from COVID-19.

The J gene is TRBJ1-2, the V gene TRBV7-8; TRBD1 matches at 9 bases. The CDR3 covers 15 residues. The V gene end was trimmed by 2 bases and the J gene end by 0 bases; junction bases not matched to a gene: 1. Germline assignment: CDR1 SGHVS and CDR2 FQNEAQ. CDR3 in amino acids: CASSLRDRANYGYTF. The CDR3 nucleotides read TGTGCCAGCAGCTTAAGGGACAGGGCTAACTATGGCTACACCTTC.

The chain joins TRBV28 to TRBJ2-1; D call uncertain. The CDR3 is 12 amino acids. Trimming stripped 2 bases from V and 8 bases from J, with 7 bases between. Germline V lookup: CDR1 MDHEN, CDR2 SYDVKM. The CDR3 bases are TGTGCCAGCAGTTTAATCAGGTATGAGCAGTTCTTC. It is translated as CASSLIRYEQFF.

The genes are TRBV28 and TRBJ1-1; 9 bases are a match to TRBD1. The germline gives CDR1 MDHEN, CDR2 SYDVKM. After removal of 3 bases from V and 4 bases from J, the junction contained 6 bases not matched to a gene. The CDR3 totals 15 residues. The CDR3 nucleotides are TGTGCCAGCAGTTTTTTGGGACAGGGATCCACTGAAGCTTTCTTT. Protein sequence: CASSFLGQGSTEAFF.

The chain carries TRBV5-5 and TRBJ1-6, with 12 bases that match TRBD1. Germline-derived CDR1 and CDR2 are SGHKS and YYEKEE (reference sequence). CDR3 length equals 14 residues. After removal of 5 bases from V and 9 bases from J, the junction contained 3 bases not matched to a gene. Here the CDR3 reads CASSRDRGLSPLHF. CDR3 bases: TGTGCCAGCAGTCGGGACAGGGGGCTTTCACCCCTCCACTTT.

The chain carries TRBV5-5 and TRBJ2-7; 11 bases agree with TRBD1. The CDR3 loop spans 15 amino acids. J was trimmed by 2 bases and V by 0 bases; bases with no gene match: 1. Germline V gene lookup returns CDR1 SGHKS and CDR2 YYEKEE (reference sequence). CDR3 coding DNA: TGTGCCAGCAGCTTGGAGGGACAGGGGGCCTACGAGCAGTACTTC. This translates into CASSLEGQGAYEQYF.

The genes are TRBV5-1 and TRBJ2-1; D is possibly TRBD1 (6 bases). Germline V gene data show CDR1 as SGHRS and CDR2 as YFSETQ. CDR3 length equals 14 residues. Between the trimmed V and J ends, which lost 4 bases and 3 bases, there was a span of 11 bases. The CDR3 nucleotides are TGCGCCAGCAGCACCGGGACAAACTACAATGAGCAGTTCTTC. Translated: CASSTGTNYNEQFF.

The rearrangement links TRBV7-2 to TRBJ2-3, with D tentatively TRBD2 (5 bases). Germline assignment: CDR1 SGHTA and CDR2 FQGNSA. V lost 1 base and J lost 5, with 13 bases in between. The CDR3 contains 15 residues. The CDR3 coding sequence is TGTGCCAGCAGCTTAGGGTTGTACGGGGAAGATACGCAGTATTTT. Residues: CASSLGLYGEDTQYF.

The gene calls are TRBV7-2 and TRBJ1-2; 8 bases line up with TRBD1. Germline trimming cut 1 base from V and 7 bases from J; bases unmatched to any gene: 5. The germline CDR1 and CDR2 sequences are SGHTA and FQGNSA. This CDR3 is 14 amino acids long. The CDR3 sequence: CASSLGTGYSGYTF. The CDR3 DNA is TGTGCCAGCAGCTTAGGGACAGGGTATAGTGGCTACACCTTC.

The chain carries TRBV7-2 and TRBJ2-2; a weak D match, TRBD2 (5 bases). V shed 3 bases and J shed 1 base, with 15 bases lying between them. CDR3 length: 17 residues. Germline CDR1 reads SGHTA; CDR2 reads FQGNSA. The CDR3 DNA follows: TGTGCCAGCAGCTTCTTAGGGCCGAGCGGGAACACCGGGGAGCTGTTTTTT. It specifies CASSFLGPSGNTGELFF.

CDR3 residues: CASSLASGKSLYEQYF. The DNA of the CDR3 is TGTGCCAGCAGCTTAGCTAGCGGGAAAAGCCTCTACGAGCAGTACTTC. The chain is built from TRBV5-4 and TRBJ2-7; 9 bases line up with TRBD2. Germline CDR1 is SGHNT and CDR2 is YYREEE (reference sequence). The trim removed 2 bases at V and 3 bases at J, leaving 9 bases unmatched. The length of the CDR3 is 16 residues.

The CDR3 loop reads CATSRDLGGKLFF. The CDR3 nucleotides read TGTGCCACCAGCAGAGATCTGGGAGGAAAACTGTTTTTT. V gene TRBV15 combines with J gene TRBJ1-4; D remains ambiguous. The V and J ends lost 0 bases and 10 bases respectively, with 9 bases between them. The CDR3 sequence is 13 residues long. Germline V gene data show CDR1 as LNHNV and CDR2 as YYDKDF (reference sequence).

This sequence joins TRBV5-1 and TRBJ1-4; 7 bases agree with TRBD1. The V gene's germline CDR1 is SGHRS and CDR2 YFSETQ. V lost 5 bases and J lost 6; bases outside the gene matches: 7. The CDR3 contains 14 residues. The CDR3 sequence: CASSRDSLYEKLFF. CDR3 DNA: TGCGCCAGCAGTAGGGACAGCCTATATGAAAAACTGTTTTTT.

The chain combines TRBV18 with TRBJ2-5; no reliable D call. With 2 bases removed from V and 2 bases from J, the gap between germline ends came to 9 bases. The CDR3 is made up of 14 amino acids. The germline gives CDR1 KGHSH, CDR2 LQKENI. The CDR3 here is CASSPAAVQETQYF. The CDR3 nucleotides read TGTGCCAGCTCACCAGCGGCAGTTCAAGAGACCCAGTACTTC.

This chain links TRBV24-1 with TRBJ2-5, with 7 bases that match TRBD2. The CDR3 consists of 15 residues. V shed 1 base and J 5 bases; nucleotides not matched to a gene: 6. CDR1 is KGHDR, CDR2 SFDVKD, per germline. Here the CDR3 reads CATSDFRSGKETQYF. CDR3 nucleotide sequence: TGTGCCACCAGTGATTTCAGGAGCGGGAAGGAGACCCAGTACTTC.

The J gene is TRBJ1-2, the V gene TRBV29-1; TRBD1 agrees at 7 bases. The length of the CDR3 is 13 residues. Trimming at V came to 7 bases and at J to 0 bases, leaving 5 bases not matched to a gene. The germline gives CDR1 SQVTM, CDR2 ANQGSEA. The CDR3 nucleotides are TGCAGCGCCCGGACAGGAGCTAACTATGGCTACACCTTC. Residues: CSARTGANYGYTF.

This chain uses TRBV29-1 with TRBJ1-4; no clear D gene. The germline V gene encodes CDR1 SQVTM and CDR2 ANQGSEA. This CDR3 is 15 amino acids long. Trimming pared 2 bases from V and 8 bases from J, leaving 18 bases between. The CDR3 DNA reads as TGCAGCGTTGAACTCTTGGCAGGTGAACGAGAAAAACTGTTTTTT. Its translation is CSVELLAGEREKLFF.

This chain links TRBV6-5 with TRBJ1-1; 10 bases align to TRBD1. V lost 6 bases to trimming and J lost 4 bases; unmatched junction nucleotides: 5. Germline CDR1 reads MNHEY; CDR2 reads SVGAGI. The CDR3 contains 14 residues. The CDR3 coding sequence is TGTGCCAGCAGGAAGGACAGGGGGGGCACTGAAGCTTTCTTT. Translation: CASRKDRGGTEAFF.

This clone was seen only once. The chain has TRBV9 and TRBJ1-1; a weak D match, TRBD1 (5 bases). Germline V gene sequence: CDR1 SGDLS, CDR2 YYNGEE. V was cut by 3 bases and J by 0 bases, with 6 bases left in between. This CDR3 spans 13 amino acids. The CDR3 DNA sequence: TGTGCCAGCAGCGGGGGGGTGAACACTGAAGCTTTCTTT. Encoded protein: CASSGGVNTEAFF.

The chain recombines TRBV25-1 with TRBJ1-1; 10 bases map to TRBD1. V lost 5 bases to trimming and J lost 3 bases; unmatched junction nucleotides: 3. CDR3 length equals 14 residues. Germline-derived CDR1 and CDR2 are MGHDK and SYGVNS. The CDR3 here is CASSNGQGDTEAFF. The CDR3 DNA reads TGTGCCAGCAGTAATGGACAGGGGGACACTGAAGCTTTCTTT.

The chain joins TRBV7-3 to TRBJ1-3; no definite D call. The ends were cut back, 3 bases at V and 4 bases at J, with 10 bases in the middle. The CDR3 covers 14 residues. Germline CDR1 is SGHTA and CDR2 is FQGTGA. CDR3 nucleotide sequence: TGTGCCAGCAGCTTCGGCGGCGGGGGAAACACCATATATTTT. This translates into CASSFGGGGNTIYF.

This chain links TRBV28 with TRBJ2-3; 8 bases align to TRBD2. The V segment lost 1 base and the J segment 4 bases; nucleotides outside the gene matches: 7. Germline V gives CDR1 MDHEN, CDR2 SYDVKM. The length of the CDR3 is 16 residues. CDR3 protein: CASSLSGGPVSDTQYF. In nucleotides, the CDR3 is TGTGCCAGCAGTTTATCGGGAGGGCCTGTGTCAGATACGCAGTATTTT.

The rearrangement uses TRBV7-3 and TRBJ2-3; a possible D gene is TRBD1 (6 bases). V was clipped by 5 bases and J by 6 bases, with 12 bases between them. Germline V CDR1 and CDR2: SGHTA, FQGTGA. The CDR3 loop spans 13 amino acids. CDR3 in DNA: TGTGCCAGCAGCCCAACGAGGGGGGATACGCAGTATTTT. As protein: CASSPTRGDTQYF.